The 23 T cell receptor beta chains listed next were all sequenced from one sample in a study of blood T cells in healthy people across ages. Alongside a J-beta primer mix, a sample-barcoded 5' primer served in a second PCR lasting roughly 6 to 11 cycles. One entry per CDR3 protein, called by TCRdb with MiXCR from the 5' RACE reads. The sample lists roughly 930,000 distinct CDR3 sequences, 45% to 50% occurring once. The sample consisted of blood. Source of these receptors: a man in his thirties or forties in good health.

The CDR3: CASSLGNGGGRDEQFF. CDR3 in DNA: TGTGCCAGCAGCTTGGGCAATGGAGGGGGCCGGGATGAGCAGTTCTTC. The chain carries TRBV5-5 and TRBJ2-1; possibly TRBD1 for D (7 bases). The germline V and J ends were trimmed by 0 bases and 8 bases, with 18 bases remaining between them. Germline CDR1 and CDR2: SGHKS and YYEKEE (reference sequence). The CDR3 consists of 16 residues.

The genes are TRBV29-1 and TRBJ2-7; 7 positions match TRBD1. The germline CDR1 and CDR2 sequences are SQVTM and ANQGSEA. CDR3 length: 13 amino acids. V was pared by 6 bases and J by 2 bases, with 7 bases of the junction left unmatched. CDR3 sequence reads: CSVKTGNTYEQYF. The CDR3 DNA sequence: TGCAGCGTCAAGACAGGGAATACCTACGAGCAGTACTTC.

The V call is TRBV29-1, the J call TRBJ2-7; possibly TRBD1 or TRBD2 for D (5 bases each). Germline loops: CDR1 SQVTM, CDR2 ANQGSEA. V was shortened by 3 bases and J by 6 bases, with 12 bases between the two germline ends. The CDR3 sequence is 12 residues long. The CDR3 bases are TGCAGCGTTGATGGGGGACGTGGCGAGCAGTACTTC. The encoded protein is CSVDGGRGEQYF.

As to this clonotype: A single base separates this from a much larger clone, so it may be a read error. The chain has TRBV7-2 and TRBJ1-5; D may be TRBD1 (5 bases). CDR3 length equals 14 residues. V was trimmed by 1 base and J by 5 bases, leaving 9 bases between them. CDR1 and CDR2 (germline): SGHTA, FQGNSA. The CDR3 protein is CASSLGEGYQPQHF. DNA for the CDR3: TGTGCCAGCAGCTTAGGGGAGGGGTATCAGCCCCAGCATTTT.

The chain recombines TRBV12-3 or TRBV12-4 with TRBJ1-1; maybe TRBD1 (5 bases). Trimming left V 5 bases short and J 0 bases short, with 16 bases between. The CDR3 has 16 residues. CDR3 coding DNA: TGTGCCAGCAGTCCCCCGGGACTCCCTTTGAACACTGAAGCTTTCTTT. Its protein product is CASSPPGLPLNTEAFF.

Only a few counts were recorded for this clonotype. V gene TRBV27 combines with J gene TRBJ2-7; no clear D. Germline assignment: CDR1 MNHEY and CDR2 SMNVEV (reference sequence). The length of the CDR3 is 13 residues. The V end was cut by 5 bases, the J end by 1 base, with 9 bases between. CDR3 nucleotides: TGTGCCAGCAGTATGAGACGGTCCTACGAGCAGTACTTC. As protein: CASSMRRSYEQYF.

The chain uses TRBV5-1 and TRBJ2-1; possibly TRBD1 or TRBD2 for D (6 bases each). CDR3 length: 13 amino acids. Germline V gives CDR1 SGHRS, CDR2 YFSETQ. Trimming pared 6 bases from V and 5 bases from J, leaving 12 bases between. CDR3 DNA: TGCGCCAGCACGGGGGCAGGGAACAATGAGCAGTTCTTC. Its translation is CASTGAGNNEQFF.

The V call is TRBV20-1, the J call TRBJ2-1; D remains ambiguous. The CDR3 is 13 residues long. Trimming removed 6 bases at V and 6 bases at J, with 15 bases between. Germline V CDR1 and CDR2: DFQATT, SNEGSKA (reference sequence). This chain's CDR3 is CSAIPDRSNEQFF. The CDR3 DNA reads as TGCAGTGCCATACCGGACCGAAGCAATGAGCAGTTCTTC.

The J gene is TRBJ1-2, the V gene TRBV28; TRBD1 aligns across 8 bases. Germline lookup yields CDR1 MDHEN and CDR2 SYDVKM. The CDR3 is 16 residues long. J lost 7 bases, V lost 7 bases, and 17 bases had no gene match. CDR3 protein: CASTTRSARGPRGYTF. The CDR3 DNA reads TGTGCCAGCACCACCAGGTCGGCCAGGGGGCCGCGTGGCTACACCTTC.

The rearrangement uses TRBV28 and TRBJ1-5, with a possible D match to TRBD1 (5 bases). Looked up from germline, CDR1 is MDHEN and CDR2 is SYDVKM. The V end was cut by 9 bases, the J end by 1 base, with 13 bases between. The CDR3 totals 14 residues. CDR3 loop: CASTGAQSNQPQHF. The CDR3, as DNA: TGTGCCAGTACTGGGGCACAGAGCAATCAGCCCCAGCATTTT.

This clonotype was seen more than once but under ten times. This chain uses TRBV6-2 or TRBV6-3 with TRBJ2-3; TRBD1 aligns across 7 bases. Germline V lookup: CDR1 MNHEY, CDR2 SVGEGT. The CDR3 runs to 15 residues. Germline trimming cut 6 bases from V and 6 bases from J; bases unmatched to any gene: 12. The CDR3 reads CASSRTGEWLDTQYF. The DNA for the CDR3 is TGTGCCAGCAGCCGAACAGGGGAGTGGTTGGATACGCAGTATTTT.

As for this clonotype: The germline gene is not matched at one end of the junction; a read error may be the cause. V is TRBV7-2 and J is TRBJ2-4; tentatively, D is TRBD1 (5 bases). This CDR3 comprises 15 residues. Germline CDR1 SGHTA, CDR2 FQGNSA. DNA of the CDR3: TGTTCCAGCAGCTTAGTGCAGGGAGCCAAAAACATTCAGTACTTC. Protein: CSSSLVQGAKNIQYF.

This chain links TRBV14 with TRBJ2-7; D is unresolved. The CDR3 spans 15 residues. Trimming removed 1 base at V and 1 base at J, with 11 bases between. Germline V gene lookup returns CDR1 SGHDN and CDR2 FVKESK. Here the CDR3 DNA reads TGTGCCAGCAGCCAAGGTCAGGCGTTGTCCTACGAGCAGTACTTC. Its translation is CASSQGQALSYEQYF.

The rearrangement links TRBV5-4 to TRBJ1-1; D is ambiguous. V dropped 4 bases and J dropped 6 bases, with 13 bases sitting between them. Germline loops: CDR1 SGHNT, CDR2 YYREEE (reference sequence). CDR3 size: 13 residues. The CDR3: CASSTAARSEAFF. As DNA, the CDR3 is TGTGCCAGCAGCACTGCTGCAAGGTCTGAAGCTTTCTTT.

The rearrangement uses TRBV29-1 and TRBJ1-5, with D possibly matching TRBD1 (5 bases). CDR3 length equals 14 residues. The germline gives CDR1 SQVTM, CDR2 ANQGSEA. V gave up 5 bases and J gave up 3 bases, with 14 bases separating them. CDR3 nucleotide sequence: TGCAGCGTTAAAGGCGCGGGGGACAATCAGCCCCAGCATTTT. Its translation is CSVKGAGDNQPQHF.

This clonotype was found a few times. A much more abundant neighbour one base away suggests this may be a read error. The V call is TRBV7-2, the J call TRBJ1-1; 10 nucleotides agree with TRBD1. The J segment lost 0 bases and the V segment lost 6 bases, leaving 7 bases of the junction unmatched. The germline V gene encodes CDR1 SGHTA and CDR2 FQGNSA. The CDR3 loop spans 16 amino acids. CDR3 sequence (DNA): TGTGCCAGCAGACAGGACAGGGGGGTTCTGAACACTGAAGCTTTCTTT. Translation gives CASRQDRGVLNTEAFF.

V usage is TRBV11-2 and J usage is TRBJ2-1, with a weak D call TRBD2 (6 bases). This CDR3 is 15 amino acids long. Germline V lookup: CDR1 SGHAT, CDR2 FQNNGV. V lost 1 base and J lost 3, with 10 bases in between. CDR3 bases: TGTGCCAGCAGCTTAGTTGGGGGGTACTACAATGAGCAGTTCTTC. It yields the protein CASSLVGGYYNEQFF.

The chain combines TRBV6-5 with TRBJ2-5, with D uncertain. V lost 3 bases and J lost 3, with 8 bases in between. Germline V gives CDR1 MNHEY, CDR2 SVGAGI. The CDR3 spans 13 residues. The CDR3 spells CASSYRQKETQYF. The CDR3 region has the DNA TGTGCCAGCAGTTATAGGCAGAAAGAGACCCAGTACTTC.

This chain uses TRBV5-1 with TRBJ1-5; D is undetermined. Germline assignment: CDR1 SGHRS and CDR2 YFSETQ. V lost 5 bases, J lost 4 bases, and 10 bases lay in between. CDR3 length equals 13 residues. The DNA of the CDR3 is TGCGCCAGCAGTCGGGATCTAAATCAGCCCCAGCATTTT. Encoded protein: CASSRDLNQPQHF. The whole variable domain, remainder taken from reference TRBV5-1 and TRBJ1-5, is KAGVTQTPRYLIKTRGQQVTLSCSPISGHRSVSWYQQTPGQGLQFLFEYFSETQRNKGNFPGRFSGRQFSNSRSEMNVSTLELGDSALYLCASSRDLNQPQHFGDGTRLSIL.

CDR3 nucleotide sequence: TGTGCCAGCAGCTTGGACGGACGGTCCAATCAGCCCCAGCATTTT. Its protein product is CASSLDGRSNQPQHF. The chain couples TRBV5-6 to TRBJ1-5; no clear D. The germline V gene encodes CDR1 SGHDT and CDR2 YYEEEE. The length of the CDR3 is 15 residues. V gave up 0 bases and J gave up 3 bases, with 10 bases separating them.

In nucleotides, the CDR3 is TGTGCCAGCAGCCAAGATTGGCAGGGAATCTCCTACGAGCAGTACTTC. As protein: CASSQDWQGISYEQYF. The chain has TRBV4-2 and TRBJ2-7, with a weak D call TRBD1 (5 bases). Trimming stripped 0 bases from V and 0 bases from J, with 12 bases between. CDR1 and CDR2 (germline): LGHNA, YNFKEQ. The length of the CDR3 is 16 residues.

J is TRBJ1-4 and V is TRBV4-3; D unresolved. Germline V gene data show CDR1 as LGHNA and CDR2 as YSLEER. This CDR3 is built from 15 residues. V was pared by 0 bases and J by 8 bases, with 13 bases between. The CDR3, as DNA: TGCGCCAGCAGCCAAGAAAAAGGTATTTGGGAAAAACTGTTTTTT. Encoded protein: CASSQEKGIWEKLFF.

The chain's CDR3 is CSARASVGRYSYEQYF. For the CDR3, the DNA is TGCAGTGCTAGAGCTAGCGTGGGGAGATACTCCTACGAGCAGTACTTC. V gene TRBV20-1 combines with J gene TRBJ2-7; D is perhaps TRBD2 (6 bases). Germline CDR1 is DFQATT and CDR2 is SNEGSKA (reference sequence). The CDR3 is 16 amino acids. V was cut by 1 base and J by 0 bases, with 16 bases left in between.